The present T cell receptor beta chain was sequenced within a study of shared clonotypes between healthy human individuals. V shed 3 bases and J shed 2 bases, with 20 bases lying between them. Germline CDR1 and CDR2: SGDLS and YYNGEE. The CDR3 sequence is 18 residues long. The protocol was immunoSEQ multiplex PCR, while the TCRdb copy is restricted to in-frame clones and leaves out a portion. In the table there are roughly 1,500,000 clones, under 99% of which are singletons. V is TRBV9 and J is TRBJ2-2; TRBD1 might be the D (5 bases). This receptor was obtained from a man younger than 45 in good health. Sequencing was done on a sample of naive CD4+ T cells sorted from blood. Documented subset: CD45RA+ positively selected. The CDR3 reads CASSARITQGGNTGELFF. The CDR3 coding sequence is TGTGCCAGCAGCGCCAGAATCACCCAGGGCGGAAACACCGGGGAGCTGTTTTTT.